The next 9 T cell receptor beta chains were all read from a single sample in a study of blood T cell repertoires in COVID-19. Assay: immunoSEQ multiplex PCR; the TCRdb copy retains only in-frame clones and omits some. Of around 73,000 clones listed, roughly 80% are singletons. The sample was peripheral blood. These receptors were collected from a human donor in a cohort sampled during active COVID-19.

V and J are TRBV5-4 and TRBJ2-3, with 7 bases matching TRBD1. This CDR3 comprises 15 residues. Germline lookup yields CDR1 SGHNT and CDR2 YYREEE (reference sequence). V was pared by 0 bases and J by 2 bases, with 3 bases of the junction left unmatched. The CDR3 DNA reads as TGTGCCAGCAGCTTGGACAGGGGCGTCACAGATACGCAGTATTTT. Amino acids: CASSLDRGVTDTQYF.

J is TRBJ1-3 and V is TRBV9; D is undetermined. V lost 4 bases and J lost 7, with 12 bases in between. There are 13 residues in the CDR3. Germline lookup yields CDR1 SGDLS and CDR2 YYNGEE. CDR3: CASSPEPGNTIYF. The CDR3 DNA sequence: TGTGCCAGCAGCCCAGAGCCGGGGAACACCATATATTTT.

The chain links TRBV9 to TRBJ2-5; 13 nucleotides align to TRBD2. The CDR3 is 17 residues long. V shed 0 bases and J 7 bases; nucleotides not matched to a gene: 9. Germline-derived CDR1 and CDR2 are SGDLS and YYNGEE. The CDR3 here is CASSVEIGLAGAGTQYF. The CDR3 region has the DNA TGTGCCAGCAGCGTAGAAATAGGACTAGCGGGGGCCGGGACCCAGTACTTC.

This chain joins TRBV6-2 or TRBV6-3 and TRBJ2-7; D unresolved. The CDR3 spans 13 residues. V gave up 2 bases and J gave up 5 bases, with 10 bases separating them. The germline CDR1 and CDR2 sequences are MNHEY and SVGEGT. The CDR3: CASSYAAYNEQYF. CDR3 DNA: TGTGCCAGCAGTTACGCTGCCTATAACGAGCAGTACTTC.

CDR3 sequence (DNA): TGCGCCAGCAGCTTGGGGACTCGCGGGGGGACAGATACGCAGTATTTT. Its translation: CASSLGTRGGTDTQYF. The chain couples TRBV5-1 to TRBJ2-3; 8 positions agree with TRBD2. The CDR3 is 16 amino acids. Unmatched junction bases numbered 6, after V lost 0 bases and J lost 3 bases. The V gene's germline CDR1 is SGHRS and CDR2 YFSETQ.

CDR3 nucleotide sequence: TGTGCCAGCAGGAAACAGGGAATGAACACTGAAGCTTTCTTT. The encoded protein is CASRKQGMNTEAFF. J is TRBJ1-1 and V is TRBV6-5, with D perhaps matching TRBD1 (6 bases). Per germline, CDR1 MNHEY and CDR2 SVGAGI. The length of the CDR3 is 14 residues. The V gene lost 6 bases and the J gene lost 0 bases, with 11 bases spanning the gap.

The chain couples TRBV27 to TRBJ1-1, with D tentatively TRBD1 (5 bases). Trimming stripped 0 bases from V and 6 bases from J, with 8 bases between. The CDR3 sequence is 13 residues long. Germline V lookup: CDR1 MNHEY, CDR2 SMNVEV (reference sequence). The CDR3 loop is CASSLSQGSEAFF. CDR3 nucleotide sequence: TGTGCCAGCAGTTTATCGCAGGGATCTGAAGCTTTCTTT.

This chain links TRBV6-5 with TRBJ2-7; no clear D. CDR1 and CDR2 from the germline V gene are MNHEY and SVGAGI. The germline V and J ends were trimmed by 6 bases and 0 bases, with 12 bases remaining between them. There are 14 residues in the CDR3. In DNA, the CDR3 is TGTGCCAGCAGCCCCATGAAAGCCTCCTACGAGCAGTACTTC. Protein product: CASSPMKASYEQYF.

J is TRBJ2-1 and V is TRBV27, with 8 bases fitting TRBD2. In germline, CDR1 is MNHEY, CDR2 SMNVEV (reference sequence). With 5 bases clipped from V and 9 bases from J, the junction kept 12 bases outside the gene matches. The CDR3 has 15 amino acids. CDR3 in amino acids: CASSLIGTRTVEQFF. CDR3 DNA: TGTGCCAGCAGTCTTATCGGGACTAGGACGGTTGAGCAGTTCTTC.